Below, one T cell receptor beta chain is given with its context. The antigen remains undetermined. Vbeta (60) and Jbeta (13) primers were used in the PCR. TCRdb's copy holds only in-frame clones and misses some; the assay was immunoSEQ multiplex PCR. Across tens of thousands of clones, the top ten clones capture approximately 13% of the sample. This specimen comes from a study of cytomegalovirus exposure and HLA in healthy donors. Turning to the study itself: Counted in an early data release were about 85 million unique TCRs from HLA-typed donors. Study findings and constraints: In a later analysis, TCR beta V- and J-gene trimming was associated with a missense DCLRE1C variant. In a later analysis, HLA-associated TCR beta chains were more clonally expanded than equally common others.

Germline assignment: CDR1 SQVTM and CDR2 ANQGSEA. Trimming stripped 4 bases from V and 8 bases from J, with 18 bases between. The CDR3 is 14 residues long. This sequence originates from a woman between 55 and 75 years old in good health and CMV-seropositive. Sequencing input: PBMCs. This chain joins TRBV29-1 and TRBJ2-4, with D possibly being TRBD2 (5 bases). The CDR3 is CSVGATGGWDIQYF. The DNA for the CDR3 is TGCAGCGTTGGGGCTACCGGCGGGTGGGACATTCAGTACTTC.